This passage covers 4 T cell receptor beta chains from one sample sequenced in a study. TCRdb re-called the 5' RACE reads through MiXCR, storing one row per CDR3 protein. The table has 50,000 to 75,000 distinct CDR3 sequences, about 20% seen once; the top ten hold under 3.5%. Sequenced: memory CD4+ T cells sorted from a lymph node. The subset was: memory CD4+ T cells, CD4+CD45RO+CD25-. These receptors were collected from a female donor with breast cancer.

V and J are TRBV5-5 and TRBJ1-5; no definite D call. The germline CDR1 and CDR2 sequences are SGHKS and YYEKEE (reference sequence). V lost 1 base to trimming and J lost 6 bases, with 11 bases between them. The CDR3 runs to 14 residues. The CDR3 DNA follows: TGTGCCAGCAGCTTGTATACCCAAGGTCAGCCCCAGCATTTT. Protein sequence: CASSLYTQGQPQHF.

This clonotype has a single count. This rearrangement joins TRBV7-9 to TRBJ2-5; D unclear. The ends were cut back, 5 bases at V and 4 bases at J, with 2 bases in the middle. The CDR3 totals 10 residues. Germline V CDR1 and CDR2: SEHNR, FQNEAQ (reference sequence). This chain's CDR3 is CASSIETQYF. In nucleotides, the CDR3 is TGTGCCAGCAGCATAGAGACCCAGTACTTC.

This clonotype was observed a few times. The chain couples TRBV7-8 to TRBJ2-4; D is undetermined. Germline CDR1 is SGHVS and CDR2 is FQNEAQ. The V and J ends lost 3 bases and 3 bases respectively, with 9 bases between them. CDR3 length: 14 amino acids. The CDR3 sequence is CASSFRDHKNIQYF. The CDR3 region has the DNA TGTGCCAGCAGCTTCAGAGACCACAAAAACATTCAGTACTTC.

This clonotype was recorded many times. The rearrangement uses TRBV4-2 and TRBJ1-5; D may be TRBD1 (5 bases). Looked up from germline, CDR1 is LGHNA and CDR2 is YNFKEQ. The length of the CDR3 is 15 residues. The ends were cut back, 5 bases at V and 8 bases at J, with 19 bases in the middle. CDR3 DNA: TGTGCCAGCAGCTCGACCGGGACGGAGAAGGAGCCCCAGCATTTT. It encodes CASSSTGTEKEPQHF.